Given below is one TCR beta chain in context. This clonotype was counted many times. There is no known antigen for this receptor. Base-call qualities are not available, and no considerably larger clone is one nucleotide away. The sample is drawn from a study of T cells of healthy individuals (dated 2018 in TCRdb). Receptor amplification or capture employed 5' RACE. Sequencing relied on an Illumina MiSeq. TCRdb reprocessed the public reads (quality trimming at Q25 with fastp, clone calling with MiXCR) and kept in-frame beta chains. Every CDR3 protein is listed once, alongside the most common genes and DNA of its rows. Recorded for this sample are 90,000 to 100,000 distinct CDR3 sequences; approximately 18% of them occurred a single time. Together, the top ten hold approximately 5.7% of the sample. This receptor was taken from a human donor in good health.

The nucleotide sequence is given as TGTGCCAGCAGTCCCGGGGAGTATTCCACTGAAGCTTTCTTT. This sequence encodes CASSPGEYSTEAFF. This chain joins TRBV28 to TRBJ1-1, with the D gene not clear enough to name. Trimming removed 5 bases from V and 4 bases from J, leaving 14 bases between the germline ends. Including the terminal cysteine and phenylalanine, the CDR3 comprises 14 residues. Only the CDR3 portion is preserved as DNA: 42 bases, with reading frame beginning at the first base. CDR1 MDHEN and CDR2 SYDVKM are derived from the germline V gene.